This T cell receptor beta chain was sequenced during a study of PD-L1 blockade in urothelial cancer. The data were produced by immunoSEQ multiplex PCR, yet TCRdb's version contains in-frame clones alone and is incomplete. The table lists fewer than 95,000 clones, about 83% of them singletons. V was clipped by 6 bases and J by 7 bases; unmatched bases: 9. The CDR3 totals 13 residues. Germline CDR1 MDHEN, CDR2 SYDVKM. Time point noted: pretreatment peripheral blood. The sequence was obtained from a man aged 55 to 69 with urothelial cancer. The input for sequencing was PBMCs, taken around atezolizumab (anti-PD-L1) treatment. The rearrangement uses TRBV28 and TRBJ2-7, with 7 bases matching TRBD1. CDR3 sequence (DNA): TGTGCCAGCAGATCAACGGGACAGACGGAGCAGTACTTC. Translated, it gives CASRSTGQTEQYF.